Here is one TCR beta chain with its context. The data stem from a study of CD8 T cells in Susac syndrome. Sequencing of TCR beta was performed on blood CD8+ T cells and on blood CD4+ T cells. The germline V gene has CDR1 MNHEY and CDR2 SVGEGT. Deletions cut 2 bases from V and 7 bases from J, with 3 bases between. CDR3 length: 11 residues. Random hexamers were used to reverse transcribe an amount of 0.5 to 1 ug RNA. Across 54 Vbeta and 13 Jbeta, immunoSEQ multiplex PCR amplified TCR beta CDR3. From the immunoSEQ multiplex PCR reads, TCRdb called clonotypes with MiXCR, one entry per CDR3 protein. Among about 150,000 distinct CDR3 sequences listed, 94% were seen once.

The specimen sequenced was CD8+ T cells from PBMCs. This receptor was identified in a human donor with multiple sclerosis. The chain combines TRBV6-2 or TRBV6-3 with TRBJ2-4, with unresolved D. CDR3 loop: CASSYGNIQYF. The DNA for the CDR3 is TGTGCCAGCAGTTACGGGAACATTCAGTACTTC.